This TCR beta chain was profiled in a study of OX40 agonist ivuxolimab in advanced cancers. Across the whole study: Of mixed ages from about 23 to 85 and averaging about 56 years, the group was roughly 83% male.

The CDR3 consists of 14 residues. Germline CDR1 is MNHNY and CDR2 is SVGAGI (reference sequence). Broader study findings: Within 6 weeks, CD4+ and CD8+ blood T cells expanded clonally at 0.1 to 3.0 mg/kg.

TCRdb's table, derived via immunoSEQ multiplex PCR, lists solely in-frame clones and lacks some. The sample records about 62,000 clones, roughly 86% being singletons. Comment on this clone: Its target is not known.

The sequence derives from an adult with an advanced solid tumor such as melanoma, head and neck, liver or kidney cancer. The specimen comprised CD4+ or CD8+ T cells sorted from blood, sampled in a trial of the OX40 agonist ivuxolimab. The chain combines TRBV6-6 with TRBJ2-5; TRBD1 aligns across 9 bases. The DNA end lines up better with TRBJ2-7; the J call may be wrong. The CDR3 reads CASSYDRGFYEQYF. The CDR3 bases are TGTGCCAGCAGTTACGACAGGGGGTTCTACGAGCAGTACTTC.